The 27 T cell receptor beta chains below were found in one sample sequenced in a study of cytomegalovirus exposure and HLA in healthy donors. The method was immunoSEQ multiplex PCR; TCRdb's version includes in-frame clones alone and lacks a portion of them. The sample includes about 150,000 clones, 70% to 90% of them seen just once. The sequenced sample consisted of PBMCs. Receptor source: a woman under 30 in good health and CMV-seropositive.

The V and J genes are TRBV5-1 and TRBJ1-2; tentative D call: TRBD1 (5 bases). Germline-derived CDR1 and CDR2 are SGHRS and YFSETQ. This CDR3 has 13 residues. V lost 2 bases and J 5 bases, leaving 10 bases between the germline ends. CDR3 DNA sequence: TGCGCCAGCAGCTTATTAGGGGAATATGGCTACACCTTC. Translating gives CASSLLGEYGYTF.

The V call is TRBV5-4, the J call TRBJ2-2, with 10 nucleotides matching TRBD2. There are 16 residues in the CDR3. V was pared by 0 bases and J by 7 bases, with 6 bases of the junction left unmatched. Germline V gene lookup returns CDR1 SGHNT and CDR2 YYREEE (reference sequence). Here the CDR3 reads CASSLVASGRVGELFF. CDR3 DNA: TGTGCCAGCAGCTTGGTGGCTAGCGGGAGAGTCGGGGAGCTGTTTTTT.

As for this clone: Other DNA sequences in this sample translate to the same CDR3. The chain uses TRBV7-2 and TRBJ2-7, with D uncertain. Germline V CDR1 and CDR2: SGHTA, FQGNSA. The CDR3 has 11 residues. V dropped 6 bases and J dropped 0 bases, with 3 bases sitting between them. The CDR3 region is CASSRSYEQYF. DNA for the CDR3: TGTGCCAGCAGTCGCTCCTACGAGCAGTACTTC.

V is TRBV11-2 and J is TRBJ2-7; D remains ambiguous. There are 12 residues in the CDR3. V was cut by 4 bases and J by 3 bases, with 7 bases left in between. CDR1 SGHAT and CDR2 FQNNGV come from the germline V gene. The CDR3 sequence: CASSSYIYEQYF. CDR3 coding DNA: TGTGCCAGCAGCTCATACATCTACGAGCAGTACTTC.

The chain has TRBV30 and TRBJ1-1; 8 bases map to TRBD1. This CDR3 has 14 amino acids. CDR1 is GTSNPN and CDR2 is SVGIG in the germline V gene (reference sequence). Trimming took 0 bases from V and 4 from J; bases not matched to a gene: 4. Written as DNA, the CDR3 is TGTGCCTGGAGTGTACAGGGGGGGCTCACTGAAGCTTTCTTT. Its translation: CAWSVQGGLTEAFF.

This clone has more than one count but fewer than ten. J is TRBJ2-2 and V is TRBV6-1; D unclear. The CDR3 length is 14 residues. V lost 0 bases, J lost 6 bases, and 8 bases lay in between. Germline V gives CDR1 MNHNS, CDR2 SASEGT. CDR3 bases: TGTGCCAGCAGTGAAGCGCAGGATCCCGGGGAGCTGTTTTTT. Translation gives CASSEAQDPGELFF.

This chain connects TRBV2 to TRBJ2-1, with 7 nucleotides matching TRBD2. Germline CDR1 reads SNHLY; CDR2 reads FYNNEI. Trimming at V came to 8 bases and at J to 2 bases, leaving 6 bases not matched to a gene. The CDR3 runs to 14 residues. DNA of the CDR3: TGTGCCAGCTCTGGGCGGGAGACCTACAATGAGCAGTTCTTC. This sequence encodes CASSGRETYNEQFF. Drawing the rest from reference TRBV2 and TRBJ2-1, the complete variable domain is EPEVTQTPSHQVTQMGQEVILRCVPISNHLYFYWYRQILGQKVEFLVSFYNNEISEKSEIFDDQFSVERPDGSNFTLKIRSTKLEDSAMYFCASSGRETYNEQFFGPGTRLTVL.

The rearrangement joins TRBV13 to TRBJ1-3; D is uncertain. With 5 bases removed from V and 0 bases from J, the gap between germline ends came to 20 bases. Per germline, CDR1 PRHDT and CDR2 FYEKMQ (reference sequence). This CDR3 is built from 18 residues. CDR3 sequence: CASSRLEGAPLSGNTIYF. The DNA for the CDR3 is TGTGCCAGCAGCCGCCTTGAGGGAGCGCCACTCTCTGGAAACACCATATATTTT.

In this sample, this clone turned up once. The chain links TRBV7-9 to TRBJ2-7, with 12 bases identical to TRBD2. The CDR3 has 17 amino acids. Germline-derived CDR1 and CDR2 are SEHNR and FQNEAQ (reference sequence). J was trimmed by 0 bases and V by 5 bases; bases with no gene match: 8. Written as DNA, the CDR3 is TGTGCCAGCAGCCGCGTTCTAGCGGGAGGGAGCTCCTACGAGCAGTACTTC. Its protein is CASSRVLAGGSSYEQYF.

The chain recombines TRBV11-3 with TRBJ2-7, with 9 bases that match TRBD1. CDR1 and CDR2 from the germline V gene are SGHNT and YENEEA. CDR3 length: 14 residues. J gave up 3 bases and V 0 bases, and 0 bases lay outside the gene matches. CDR3 amino acids: CASSLETGGYEQYF. In DNA form, the CDR3 reads TGTGCCAGCAGCTTAGAGACAGGGGGCTACGAGCAGTACTTC.

In this sample, this clone turned up a few times. The V call is TRBV6-5, the J call TRBJ2-5, with D tentatively TRBD1 (6 bases). CDR1 MNHEY and CDR2 SVGAGI come from the germline V gene. V lost 9 bases and J 5 bases, leaving 16 bases between the germline ends. The CDR3 extends over 13 amino acids. As DNA, the CDR3 is TGTGCCAGTAAACAGGGAATGGGGGAGACCCAGTACTTC. This sequence encodes CASKQGMGETQYF.

The gene calls are TRBV5-1 and TRBJ1-2, with 11 bases lining up with TRBD1. In germline, CDR1 is SGHRS, CDR2 YFSETQ. V dropped 6 bases and J dropped 3; count of bases not matched to a gene: 4. CDR3 size: 14 residues. CDR3 sequence (DNA): TGCGCCAGCAAAACGGGACAGGGGGACTATGGCTACACCTTC. Amino acid sequence: CASKTGQGDYGYTF.

This chain connects TRBV28 to TRBJ1-2; no clear D. The CDR3 runs 13 residues. Germline CDR1 is MDHEN and CDR2 is SYDVKM. V lost 2 bases and J lost 8, with 12 bases in between. The DNA for the CDR3 is TGTGCCAGCAGTTTAGTGGGAGTACGCGGCTACACCTTC. It translates to CASSLVGVRGYTF.

This clone was counted a single time. The chain employs TRBV11-2 and TRBJ2-3; D is unclear. Germline CDR1 reads SGHAT; CDR2 reads FQNNGV. Trimming removed 2 bases from V and 0 bases from J, with 12 bases in between. The CDR3 has 16 amino acids. CDR3 sequence reads: CASSLKRLISTDTQYF. CDR3 nucleotides: TGTGCCAGCAGCTTAAAACGGTTAATTAGCACAGATACGCAGTATTTT.

This clone appeared a single time. This rearrangement joins TRBV5-6 to TRBJ2-7, with 7 bases aligning to TRBD1. Germline V gene data show CDR1 as SGHDT and CDR2 as YYEEEE. After removal of 1 base from V and 3 bases from J, the junction contained 7 bases not matched to a gene. CDR3 size: 15 residues. The CDR3, as DNA: TGTGCCAGCAGCTTGTTCGGACAGGTGAACTACGAGCAGTACTTC. This codes for CASSLFGQVNYEQYF.

The chain couples TRBV19 to TRBJ1-2; TRBD1 is a possible D gene (5 bases). Trimming shortened V by 7 bases and J by 4 bases, and 16 bases separated the two germline ends. Germline CDR1 is LNHDA and CDR2 is SQIVND (reference sequence). The CDR3 spans 14 residues. CDR3 amino acids: CASMVQGEIYGYTF. The CDR3 DNA reads TGTGCCAGTATGGTGCAGGGCGAGATCTATGGCTACACCTTC.

V and J are TRBV7-9 and TRBJ2-3; possibly TRBD2 for D (6 bases). V dropped 2 bases and J dropped 6 bases, with 12 bases sitting between them. The CDR3 is 14 residues long. The germline V gene has CDR1 SEHNR and CDR2 FQNEAQ (reference sequence). The CDR3 here is CASSLMAGRDTQYF. DNA of the CDR3: TGTGCCAGCAGCTTAATGGCGGGGCGTGATACGCAGTATTTT.

V gene TRBV6-5 combines with J gene TRBJ2-3; D possibly corresponds to TRBD1 (5 bases). V was clipped by 2 bases and J by 3 bases, with 12 bases between them. The CDR3 length is 15 residues. Germline lookup yields CDR1 MNHEY and CDR2 SVGAGI. The DNA of the CDR3 is TGTGCCAGCAGTTACCAGGGAACGAGGACAGATACGCAGTATTTT. It codes for CASSYQGTRTDTQYF.

This clone was seen a few times. The rearrangement joins TRBV28 to TRBJ2-7; 7 positions agree with TRBD1. V was clipped by 3 bases and J by 6 bases; unmatched bases: 2. The CDR3 extends over 12 amino acids. The V gene's germline CDR1 is MDHEN and CDR2 SYDVKM. CDR3 in DNA: TGTGCCAGCAGTTTGTACAGGGGCGAGCAGTACTTC. Its protein is CASSLYRGEQYF.

This clone was recorded only once. The chain carries TRBV10-1 and TRBJ2-1; 7 bases are a match to TRBD2. The CDR3 runs to 15 residues. Germline CDR1 and CDR2: WNHNN and SYGVQD (reference sequence). Unmatched junction bases numbered 11, after V lost 8 bases and J lost 4 bases. In nucleotides, the CDR3 is TGCGCCAGCGCGGAGGGAGGGAGTAGATACAATGAGCAGTTCTTC. This gives the protein CASAEGGSRYNEQFF.

This clone was recorded many times. The chain is built from TRBV6-5 and TRBJ2-2, with D possibly TRBD1 on 6 matching bases. CDR1 MNHEY and CDR2 SVGAGI come from the germline V gene. CDR3 length: 14 residues. The V end lost 4 bases, the J end lost 4 bases, and 10 bases lay between the germline ends. In DNA, the CDR3 is TGTGCCAGCAGTTCCGGACAGCTCACCGGGGAGCTGTTTTTT. Translation gives CASSSGQLTGELFF.

This sequence joins TRBV18 and TRBJ2-3, with D maybe TRBD1 (6 bases). V gave up 5 bases and J gave up 6 bases, with 21 bases separating them. The germline V gene encodes CDR1 KGHSH and CDR2 LQKENI. The CDR3 consists of 16 residues. The CDR3 DNA sequence: TGTGCCAGCTCAATCGCAGGGGCCGGACCGACTGATACGCAGTATTTT. Its translation is CASSIAGAGPTDTQYF.

This clone was recorded a few times. A clone one base away is much larger, so this may be a read error. The chain employs TRBV6-4 and TRBJ2-3; the match to TRBD1 covers 11 bases. Germline lookup yields CDR1 MRHNA and CDR2 SNTAGT. After removal of 3 bases from V and 4 bases from J, the junction contained 0 bases not matched to a gene. This CDR3 is built from 14 residues. The CDR3 is CASSEGQGADTQYF. CDR3 in DNA: TGTGCCAGCAGTGAGGGACAGGGGGCAGATACGCAGTATTTT.

This rearrangement joins TRBV11-3 to TRBJ1-2, with 8 positions matching TRBD1. Per germline, CDR1 SGHNT and CDR2 YENEEA. V shed 3 bases, J shed 6 bases, and the junction held 3 bases outside the gene matches. This CDR3 region has 13 residues. CDR3 region: CASSFRTGNGYTF. The CDR3, as DNA: TGTGCCAGCAGCTTCCGGACAGGGAATGGCTACACCTTC.

This chain uses TRBV5-1 with TRBJ2-1; the match to TRBD2 covers 12 bases. V lost 0 bases and J lost 9; bases outside the gene matches: 4. CDR3 length equals 15 residues. Germline loops: CDR1 SGHRS, CDR2 YFSETQ. For the CDR3, the DNA is TGCGCCAGCAGCTTGGGACTAGCGGGAGTGGGTGAGCAGTTCTTC. It codes for CASSLGLAGVGEQFF.

This clone has just a few counts. The chain has TRBV28 and TRBJ1-5, with TRBD1 identical over 7 bases. CDR3 length equals 16 residues. J was trimmed by 3 bases and V by 6 bases; bases with no gene match: 11. CDR1 MDHEN and CDR2 SYDVKM come from the germline V gene. The CDR3 sequence: CASRPTSTGNNQPQHF. The DNA for the CDR3 is TGTGCCAGCAGACCCACCTCGACAGGGAACAATCAGCCCCAGCATTTT. Looking up the rest from reference TRBV28 and TRBJ1-5 gives the full variable domain: DVKVTQSSRYLVKRTGEKVFLECVQDMDHENMFWYRQDPGLGLRLIYFSYDVKMKEKGDIPEGYSVSREKKERFSLILESASTNQTSMYLCASRPTSTGNNQPQHFGDGTRLSIL.

The V gene is TRBV19, the J gene TRBJ1-1; tentative D call: TRBD1 (5 bases). From germline, CDR1 is LNHDA and CDR2 SQIVND (reference sequence). V was clipped by 9 bases and J by 1 base, with 12 bases between them. The CDR3 totals 13 residues. The DNA for the CDR3 is TGTGCCAGCCACAGGTTCCCGAACACTGAAGCTTTCTTT. Translating it yields CASHRFPNTEAFF.